This passage covers 10 T cell receptor beta chains from one sample sequenced in a study of T cell repertoires in cytomegalovirus infection. TCRdb passed the reads through MiXCR, listing each CDR3 protein once. Counted here are around 710,000 distinct CDR3 sequences, almost 30% occurring once; the ten biggest clones make up approximately 14%. Antigens for these TCRs are unknown. The source was cultured CD8+ T cells from PBMCs, collected from culture after CMV antigen stimulation. These receptors originate from a human donor in good health (CMV status not recorded). Some clones in this sample may be carry-over from other donors' samples.

The chain joins TRBV7-9 to TRBJ1-2, with 7 positions matching TRBD1. This CDR3 region has 18 residues. CDR1 SEHNR and CDR2 FQNEAQ come from the germline V gene (reference sequence). The V and J ends lost 2 bases and 1 base, in that order; junction bases with no gene match: 13. CDR3 sequence: CASSLYYRGTEYNYGYTF. In nucleotides, the CDR3 is TGTGCCAGCAGCTTATACTATCGCGGGACAGAGTATAACTATGGCTACACCTTC. The whole variable domain, filled in from reference TRBV7-9 and TRBJ1-2, reads DTGVSQNPRHKITKRGQNVTFRCDPISEHNRLYWYRQTLGQGPEFLTYFQNEAQLEKSRLLSDRFSAERPKGSFSTLEIQRTEQGDSAMYLCASSLYYRGTEYNYGYTFGSGTRLTVV.

V gene TRBV29-1 combines with J gene TRBJ1-2; D gene unclear. Germline CDR1 and CDR2: SQVTM and ANQGSEA. The V end was cut by 5 bases, the J end by 1 base, with 8 bases between. This CDR3 has 12 amino acids. The CDR3, as DNA: TGCAGCGTTCTTGGAATTAACTATGGCTACACCTTC. It is translated as CSVLGINYGYTF.

This clonotype was detected only a few times. This chain links TRBV27 with TRBJ2-7; 7 bases fit TRBD1. There are 14 residues in the CDR3. Trimming took 8 bases from V and 4 from J; bases not matched to a gene: 11. From germline, CDR1 is MNHEY and CDR2 SMNVEV (reference sequence). Here the CDR3 reads CASSSGDRAYEQYF. Written as DNA, the CDR3 is TGTGCCAGCTCAAGTGGGGACAGAGCTTACGAGCAGTACTTC.

This clonotype was detected many times. The rearrangement links TRBV7-2 to TRBJ2-1, with TRBD2 matching 7 bases. The CDR3 has 17 amino acids. Germline V lookup: CDR1 SGHTA, CDR2 FQGNSA. V shed 0 bases, J shed 3 bases, and the junction held 8 bases outside the gene matches. The CDR3 region is CASSLATGGFFYNEQFF. The CDR3 DNA follows: TGTGCCAGCAGCTTAGCGACGGGAGGTTTCTTCTACAATGAGCAGTTCTTC.

This clonotype was counted between two and nine times. This chain joins TRBV7-8 and TRBJ2-2; the D is unclear. Germline lookup yields CDR1 SGHVS and CDR2 FQNEAQ. This CDR3 contains 14 residues. Trimming cost V 4 bases and J 5 bases, with 11 bases left between them. The CDR3, as DNA: TGTGCCAGCAGCTCTACCCCCTCAACCGGGGAGCTGTTTTTT. Protein product: CASSSTPSTGELFF.

The rearrangement joins TRBV28 to TRBJ1-6; D is undetermined. Germline loops: CDR1 MDHEN, CDR2 SYDVKM. The CDR3 totals 14 residues. Trimming took off 1 base at V and 5 bases at J, with 6 bases between the two ends. The CDR3 region is CASSLLGNNSPLHF. In DNA, the CDR3 is TGTGCCAGCAGTTTATTGGGGAATAATTCACCCCTCCACTTT.

This clonotype was seen more than once but under ten times. V gene TRBV28 combines with J gene TRBJ2-7; D assignment may be TRBD1 or TRBD2 (7 bases each). This CDR3 is 14 amino acids long. Trimming pared 6 bases from V and 2 bases from J, leaving 14 bases between. CDR1 is MDHEN, CDR2 SYDVKM, per germline. In nucleotides, the CDR3 is TGTGCCAGCAGCCCCAGGGGGGGCCCCTACGAGCAGTACTTC. Translating it yields CASSPRGGPYEQYF.

This chain uses TRBV19 with TRBJ1-5; D is unresolved. This CDR3 is built from 14 residues. Germline V CDR1 and CDR2: LNHDA, SQIVND (reference sequence). V lost 2 bases and J lost 0, with 5 bases in between. This chain's CDR3 is CASSIHSSNQPQHF. Written as DNA, the CDR3 is TGTGCCAGTAGTATACACAGTAGCAATCAGCCCCAGCATTTT.

This clonotype was counted a few times. The chain couples TRBV7-9 to TRBJ1-1, with no clear D. Germline CDR1 and CDR2: SEHNR and FQNEAQ (reference sequence). V lost 4 bases and J 0 bases, leaving 12 bases between the germline ends. The CDR3 runs to 15 residues. The CDR3, as DNA: TGTGCCAGCAGCTACCGGCAAACCCTGAACACTGAAGCTTTCTTT. Encoded protein: CASSYRQTLNTEAFF.

J is TRBJ1-4 and V is TRBV6-5; D may be TRBD1 (5 bases). Trimming cost V 4 bases and J 6 bases, with 18 bases left between them. The CDR3 covers 16 residues. Per germline, CDR1 MNHEY and CDR2 SVGAGI. CDR3 loop: CASSSRRGKRYEKLFF. The CDR3 DNA sequence: TGTGCCAGCAGTTCCCGGAGGGGCAAGCGGTATGAAAAACTGTTTTTT.